This TCR beta chain was retrieved from a study of human T cells and chemical hapten exposure. Time point denoted: patch test 1, 2 weeks after DPC sensitization. Treatment denoted: therapeutic diphenylcyclopropenone sensitization with weekly scalp DPC. Unfractionated whole blood was the source of the extracted total RNA. This clonotype was recorded at least ten times. TCRdb ran MiXCR on the RACE reads and lists one entry per CDR3 protein. The sample records about 80,000 distinct CDR3 sequences, 10% being singletons. Trimming pared 3 bases from V and 1 base from J, leaving 4 bases between. In germline, CDR1 is SGHVS, CDR2 FNYEAQ. The length of the CDR3 is 13 residues.

J is TRBJ2-1 and V is TRBV7-6; D gene uncertain. The source is a woman aged 45-60 years with alopecia areata. Some clones in this sample may be carry-over from other donors' samples. The sequences come from whole blood, collected in connection with sensitization to the hapten diphenylcyclopropenone (DPC). The CDR3 sequence: CASSFQSYNEQFF. The CDR3 region has the DNA TGTGCCAGCAGCTTCCAATCCTACAATGAGCAGTTCTTC.